This T cell receptor (beta chain) came from a study of blood T cells in healthy people across ages. The CDR3 runs 17 residues. Looked up from germline, CDR1 is SEHNR and CDR2 is FQNEAQ (reference sequence). The V and J ends lost 4 bases and 4 bases respectively, with 20 bases between them. PCR was performed a second time for roughly 7 to 11 cycles using a sample-barcoded 5' primer and a J-beta primer mix. TCRdb passed the 5' RACE reads through MiXCR, listing each CDR3 protein once. The sample has approximately 830,000 distinct CDR3 sequences, roughly 60% seen once. The clonotype originates from a man aged 25 to 45 in good health. Specimen: blood. The chain combines TRBV7-9 with TRBJ1-5; D is undetermined. This CDR3 is CASSSYPKIIRNQPQHF. CDR3 DNA sequence: TGTGCCAGCAGCTCCTACCCGAAGATTATTCGGAATCAGCCCCAGCATTTT.